This T cell receptor beta chain was sequenced for a study of monozygotic twins with cystic fibrosis. Overall study: With about 16 PCR cycles, barcoded libraries came from roughly 2.9 micrograms of fragmented DNA.

Profiling relied on immunoSEQ multiplex PCR, and the TCRdb table lists in-frame clones only, not all of them. The data contain about 36,000 clones, around 82% of them seen just once; the ten biggest clones take up roughly 1.5%. The sequenced material came from blood. The TCR comes from a girl aged 2 to 9 with cystic fibrosis.

The CDR3: CASSPLASGSTDTQYF. The CDR3, as DNA: TGTGCCAGCTCACCATTGGCTAGCGGGAGCACAGATACGCAGTATTTT. V gene TRBV18 combines with J gene TRBJ2-3; 8 bases fit TRBD2. Trimming cost V 2 bases and J 0 bases; bases outside gene matches: 4. The CDR3 spans 16 residues. Germline V gene sequence: CDR1 KGHSH, CDR2 LQKENI.